This TCR beta chain stems from a study of Ad26.COV2.S vaccination and SARS-CoV-2 variants. Background on the study: Participant was drawn from the COV1001 Ad26.COV2.S trial arm.

Regarding this clone: Its antigen is undetermined.

Study-wide results and limits: Possible underestimation of total T cell responses by the TCR breadth and depth analyses was noted. The study found higher spike-specific TCR breadth in vaccine than placebo recipients.

V was trimmed by 4 bases and J by 6 bases, leaving 9 bases between them. From germline, CDR1 is LGHNA and CDR2 YNFKEQ. The CDR3 length is 12 residues. Method: immunoSEQ multiplex PCR; TCRdb's copy keeps in-frame clones and lacks some. Among hundreds of thousands of clones listed, roughly 90% were seen once. The treatment: some 20 received Ad26.COV2.S at low or high dose, single or two shots; 5 received placebo; per-sample allocation not given. All samples were drawn on day 63, counting from the first vaccine or placebo injection. Donor was an adult aged 18-55 years in Boston. The rearrangement joins TRBV4-2 to TRBJ2-5; D is unclear. The sequence was collected from a person aged 18-60 years who received the Ad26.COV2.S COVID-19 vaccine or a placebo. The specimen was peripheral blood, collected in a trial of Ad26.COV2.S vaccine versus placebo. The CDR3 region is CASSPLVKTQYF. Written as DNA, the CDR3 is TGTGCCAGCAGCCCGCTCGTGAAGACCCAGTACTTC.